The 24 T cell receptor beta chains below all came from one sample that was sequenced in a study of shared clonotypes between healthy human individuals. Assay used: immunoSEQ multiplex PCR; TCRdb lists only in-frame clones, some missing. The repertoire holds about 1.1 million clones, roughly 77% seen once, with 0.89% in the top ten. Source material: memory CD4+ T cells from PBMCs. Subset noted: CD45RA-negative fraction. The source is a young man in good health. Some clones in this sample may be carry-over from other donors' samples.

Only one count was recorded for this clone. This chain links TRBV5-1 with TRBJ2-7; D is uncertain. V was pared by 0 bases and J by 4 bases, with 11 bases between. CDR3 length equals 14 residues. Per the germline V gene, CDR1 is SGHRS and CDR2 is YFSETQ. The CDR3 here is CASSLVDRAYEQYF. The CDR3 DNA is TGCGCCAGCAGCTTGGTTGACCGAGCGTACGAGCAGTACTTC.

The V gene is TRBV9, the J gene TRBJ2-1; 7 nucleotides align to TRBD2. CDR1 is SGDLS and CDR2 is YYNGEE in the germline V gene. J gave up 0 bases and V 0 bases, and 3 bases lay outside the gene matches. CDR3 length: 16 amino acids. The CDR3 nucleotides are TGTGCCAGCAGCGTAGCGGGGGGAAGCTCCTACAATGAGCAGTTCTTC. Amino acid sequence: CASSVAGGSSYNEQFF.

The chain couples TRBV19 to TRBJ2-6, with D possibly matching TRBD2 (5 bases). This CDR3 region has 14 residues. The V gene lost 11 bases and the J gene lost 2 bases, with 13 bases spanning the gap. Germline V CDR1 and CDR2: LNHDA, SQIVND (reference sequence). The CDR3 nucleotides read TGTGCCGGGTCATTCGGGGCTGGGGCCAACGTCCTGACTTTC. Its translation: CAGSFGAGANVLTF.

The chain carries TRBV6-5 and TRBJ2-5, with 10 bases lining up with TRBD1. The V gene end was trimmed by 4 bases and the J gene end by 1 base; junction bases not matched to a gene: 3. Germline CDR1 is MNHEY and CDR2 is SVGAGI. The CDR3 is 15 residues long. CDR3 DNA: TGTGCCAGCAGTTTTCGGACAGGGGGCCAAGAGACCCAGTACTTC. This translates into CASSFRTGGQETQYF.

The chain employs TRBV9 and TRBJ2-7; 9 bases map to TRBD2. The CDR3 has 15 residues. Germline CDR1 reads SGDLS; CDR2 reads YYNGEE. With V trimmed by 6 bases and J by 4 bases, 11 bases remained unmatched. Here the CDR3 DNA reads TGTGCCAGCACCCCGGGAGCGGGAGGTGGTTACGAGCAGTACTTC. As protein: CASTPGAGGGYEQYF.

The chain couples TRBV7-3 to TRBJ2-1; the match to TRBD2 covers 10 bases. The trim removed 4 bases at V and 4 bases at J, leaving 7 bases unmatched. Germline V lookup: CDR1 SGHTA, CDR2 FQGTGA. The CDR3 extends over 16 amino acids. The CDR3 sequence: CASSSWGTSEYNEQFF. In DNA, the CDR3 is TGTGCCAGCAGCTCCTGGGGGACTAGCGAGTACAATGAGCAGTTCTTC.

This chain links TRBV4-2 with TRBJ2-7; D gene unclear. This CDR3 has 16 amino acids. Trimming shortened V by 2 bases and J by 6 bases, and 20 bases separated the two germline ends. The germline gives CDR1 LGHNA, CDR2 YNFKEQ. The chain's CDR3 is CASSQTPDLSRGEQYF. The CDR3 coding sequence is TGTGCCAGCAGCCAAACTCCAGACCTTTCGAGAGGCGAGCAGTACTTC.

V and J are TRBV19 and TRBJ1-5; 8 bases are shared with TRBD1. This CDR3 is built from 13 residues. Looked up from germline, CDR1 is LNHDA and CDR2 is SQIVND (reference sequence). Unmatched junction bases numbered 6, after V lost 8 bases and J lost 6 bases. CDR3 DNA sequence: TGTGCCAGTCGACAGGGGAAGGGTCAGCCCCAGCATTTT. It specifies CASRQGKGQPQHF.

This clone has a count of ten or more. The chain joins TRBV5-8 to TRBJ2-1; D gene ambiguous. From germline, CDR1 is SGHTS and CDR2 YDEGEE. This CDR3 is built from 14 residues. The germline V and J ends were trimmed by 0 bases and 7 bases, with 11 bases remaining between them. The CDR3 DNA reads TGTGCCAGCAGCTTGGTTGGGGTTGGGAATGAGCAGTTCTTC. Its protein product is CASSLVGVGNEQFF.

The chain is built from TRBV10-3 and TRBJ2-7; possibly TRBD1 or TRBD2 for D (5 bases each). The CDR3 spans 14 residues. V shed 5 bases and J shed 3 bases, with 14 bases lying between them. Germline values: CDR1 ENHRY, CDR2 SYGVKD. The CDR3 spells CAISSGTSFYEQYF. The CDR3 DNA follows: TGTGCCATCAGTTCCGGGACGTCTTTCTACGAGCAGTACTTC.

The J gene is TRBJ1-1, the V gene TRBV30; 9 bases are a match to TRBD1. With V trimmed by 1 base and J by 4 bases, 1 base remained unmatched. The CDR3 extends over 13 amino acids. CDR1 and CDR2 (germline): GTSNPN, SVGIG (reference sequence). CDR3 nucleotides: TGTGCCTGGAGTGCGACAGGGGGCACTGAAGCTTTCTTT. Protein: CAWSATGGTEAFF.

As for this clone: This sample includes further DNA sequences coding for the same CDR3. The chain uses TRBV7-2 and TRBJ2-3; 9 bases are a match to TRBD1. From germline, CDR1 is SGHTA and CDR2 FQGNSA. Trimming took 2 bases from V and 4 from J; bases not matched to a gene: 4. CDR3 length: 15 amino acids. The CDR3 region is CASSLSGQGADTQYF. The CDR3 DNA sequence: TGTGCCAGCAGCTTATCGGGACAGGGCGCAGATACGCAGTATTTT.

This sequence joins TRBV29-1 and TRBJ1-5; 7 bases align to TRBD1. The junction had 6 bases not matched to a gene; V was cut back by 4 bases and J by 6 bases. The CDR3 runs 13 residues. Germline V gene sequence: CDR1 SQVTM, CDR2 ANQGSEA. The CDR3 bases are TGCAGCGTTGGACCCGCAGGGGGTCAGCCCCAGCATTTT. Translated: CSVGPAGGQPQHF.

The chain has TRBV10-3 and TRBJ1-2; 8 bases agree with TRBD1. Germline V lookup: CDR1 ENHRY, CDR2 SYGVKD. Losses at the gene ends were 4 bases for V and 4 bases for J; bases not matched to a gene: 11. The CDR3 totals 16 residues. CDR3 sequence: CAISASPGQATYGYTF. The DNA for the CDR3 is TGTGCCATCAGTGCATCACCGGGACAGGCGACCTATGGCTACACCTTC.

This clone was counted once. The sample carries other DNA sequences with the same CDR3. V is TRBV5-1 and J is TRBJ2-1; D tentatively fits TRBD1 or TRBD2 (6 bases each). CDR3 length: 14 amino acids. The germline V and J ends were trimmed by 2 bases and 4 bases, with 10 bases remaining between them. The germline gives CDR1 SGHRS, CDR2 YFSETQ. CDR3 nucleotides: TGCGCCAGCAGCTTAGGAGGGGGTTACAATGAGCAGTTCTTC. Its translation: CASSLGGGYNEQFF.

As to this clone: Other DNA sequences in the sample encode the same CDR3. This rearrangement joins TRBV7-9 to TRBJ1-1; D is undetermined. Between the trimmed V and J ends, which lost 1 base and 1 base, there was a span of 4 bases. The length of the CDR3 is 13 residues. Germline V gene lookup returns CDR1 SEHNR and CDR2 FQNEAQ (reference sequence). The CDR3: CASSLESNTEAFF. Written as DNA, the CDR3 is TGTGCCAGCAGCTTAGAATCGAACACTGAAGCTTTCTTT. Looking up the rest from reference TRBV7-9 and TRBJ1-1 gives the full variable domain: DTGVSQNPRHKITKRGQNVTFRCDPISEHNRLYWYRQTLGQGPEFLTYFQNEAQLEKSRLLSDRFSAERPKGSFSTLEIQRTEQGDSAMYLCASSLESNTEAFFGQGTRLTVV.

The chain is built from TRBV29-1 and TRBJ2-7; 9 positions match TRBD1. CDR3 size: 12 residues. Germline V CDR1 and CDR2: SQVTM, ANQGSEA. V shed 7 bases, J shed 3 bases, and the junction held 4 bases outside the gene matches. CDR3 loop: CSGGDRVYEQYF. DNA for the CDR3: TGCAGCGGAGGGGACAGGGTCTACGAGCAGTACTTC.

This chain links TRBV5-4 with TRBJ2-1, with D unresolved. Germline CDR1 is SGHNT and CDR2 is YYREEE (reference sequence). Deletions cut 0 bases from V and 6 bases from J, with 7 bases between. This CDR3 is 13 amino acids long. The CDR3 DNA sequence: TGTGCCAGCAGCTTGGCATCCAGCAATGAGCAGTTCTTC. Protein product: CASSLASSNEQFF.

As to this clone: The junction and the germline gene differ at one end; a read error may be behind it. The chain links TRBV6-1 to TRBJ1-1, with D possibly matching TRBD1 (6 bases). The germline V gene has CDR1 MNHNS and CDR2 SASEGT. This CDR3 region has 13 residues. The CDR3 is CCYGGDMNTEAFF. Written as DNA, the CDR3 is TGCTGTTACGGGGGGGACATGAACACTGAAGCTTTCTTT.

The CDR3 here is CSVEGRISSTDTQYF. CDR3 sequence (DNA): TGCAGCGTTGAAGGTCGTATCTCTAGCACAGATACGCAGTATTTT. The V gene is TRBV29-1, the J gene TRBJ2-3; D not certain. Trimming removed 1 base at V and 0 bases at J, with 11 bases between. Germline V gene data show CDR1 as SQVTM and CDR2 as ANQGSEA. The CDR3 is 15 residues long.

The V and J genes are TRBV28 and TRBJ1-2; no firm D call. Trimming removed 5 bases from V and 2 bases from J, with 12 bases in between. The germline V gene has CDR1 MDHEN and CDR2 SYDVKM. CDR3 length: 14 residues. As DNA, the CDR3 is TGTGCCAGCAGTACCCGTCCCACGAACTATGGCTACACCTTC. Translated, it gives CASSTRPTNYGYTF.

The rearrangement links TRBV28 to TRBJ2-1; 9 bases map to TRBD1. CDR3 length equals 15 residues. The V and J ends lost 5 bases and 7 bases, in that order; junction bases with no gene match: 9. Germline loops: CDR1 MDHEN, CDR2 SYDVKM. CDR3 region: CASSKLGQGKNEQFF. DNA for the CDR3: TGTGCCAGCAGTAAACTAGGACAGGGGAAAAATGAGCAGTTCTTC.

J is TRBJ2-1 and V is TRBV29-1; unclear D gene. The germline V gene encodes CDR1 SQVTM and CDR2 ANQGSEA. The V end lost 4 bases, the J end lost 4 bases, and 8 bases lay between the germline ends. CDR3 size: 12 residues. CDR3: CSVGAVYNEQFF. The CDR3 nucleotides read TGCAGCGTTGGGGCCGTTTACAATGAGCAGTTCTTC.

This clone was recorded only once. The chain is built from TRBV7-2 and TRBJ2-3; D not certain. This CDR3 comprises 15 residues. The V end was cut by 1 base, the J end by 3 bases, with 11 bases between. Germline assignment: CDR1 SGHTA and CDR2 FQGNSA. CDR3 region: CASSLDRPPTDTQYF. The CDR3 nucleotides are TGTGCCAGCAGCTTAGATCGCCCTCCGACAGATACGCAGTATTTT.